This entry lists 28 T cell receptor beta chains sequenced from one sample in a study of T-cell reconstitution after alpha-beta-depleted transplantation in children. The TCRbeta library was prepared with unique molecular identifiers. TCRdb fed the PCR reads into MiXCR, producing one record per CDR3 protein. The sample lists about 540,000 distinct CDR3 sequences, about 17% seen once, with around 3.3% in the top ten. Sequencing was performed on PBMCs from the stem cell graft donor, taken from the stem cell graft. These receptors were taken from a human donor who donated a stem cell graft to a child with acute lymphoblastic leukemia.

This clonotype has more than one count but fewer than ten. The CDR3 DNA sequence: TGTGCCAGCAGCGACTGGGCCGGCAATGAGCAGTTCTTC. Residues: CASSDWAGNEQFF. The chain uses TRBV12-3 or TRBV12-4 and TRBJ2-1; D remains unclear. V was shortened by 6 bases and J by 6 bases, with 12 bases between the two germline ends. CDR3 length: 13 residues.

V and J are TRBV6-5 and TRBJ2-6; tentatively, D is TRBD1 (6 bases). Germline V lookup: CDR1 MNHEY, CDR2 SVGAGI. V was clipped by 8 bases and J by 3 bases, with 14 bases between them. There are 15 residues in the CDR3. The chain's CDR3 is CASGTGSGGANVLTF. The DNA for the CDR3 is TGTGCCAGCGGTACAGGGAGCGGTGGGGCCAACGTCCTGACTTTC.

There are a few counts of this clonotype. V usage is TRBV7-9 and J usage is TRBJ2-1; D is unresolved. This CDR3 has 15 amino acids. Per the germline V gene, CDR1 is SEHNR and CDR2 is FQNEAQ (reference sequence). V lost 5 bases to trimming and J lost 4 bases, with 15 bases between them. This chain's CDR3 is CASSLFLSFYNEQFF. The CDR3 DNA reads as TGTGCCAGCAGCCTTTTTCTAAGTTTTTACAATGAGCAGTTCTTC.

The chain uses TRBV27 and TRBJ1-1; D gene ambiguous. Trimming removed 8 bases from V and 4 bases from J, with 20 bases in between. Germline loops: CDR1 MNHEY, CDR2 SMNVEV (reference sequence). CDR3 length: 15 amino acids. CDR3 region: CASYSRVTGPTEAFF. The CDR3, as DNA: TGTGCCAGCTATAGTAGGGTAACCGGTCCCACTGAAGCTTTCTTT.

The chain carries TRBV4-1 and TRBJ2-1; 10 bases align to TRBD2. The ends lost 4 bases at V and 8 bases at J; junction bases unmatched: 5. The CDR3 runs to 14 residues. Looked up from germline, CDR1 is MGHRA and CDR2 is YSYEKL. The CDR3 protein is CASSLKRGGDEQFF. CDR3 sequence (DNA): TGCGCCAGCAGCCTCAAGCGGGGGGGTGATGAGCAGTTCTTC.

This sequence joins TRBV7-9 and TRBJ1-1; D remains ambiguous. Germline CDR1 is SEHNR and CDR2 is FQNEAQ (reference sequence). This CDR3 comprises 13 residues. The ends were cut back, 4 bases at V and 6 bases at J, with 12 bases in the middle. CDR3 in DNA: TGTGCCAGCAGCTCGCTTTCTTGGGCTGAAGCTTTCTTT. The encoded protein is CASSSLSWAEAFF.

The chain couples TRBV6-1 to TRBJ1-5, with 7 bases identical to TRBD1. Trimming took 3 bases from V and 2 from J; bases not matched to a gene: 7. The germline gives CDR1 MNHNS, CDR2 SASEGT. This CDR3 spans 16 amino acids. For the CDR3, the DNA is TGTGCCAGCAGTGATCCCCGACAGGGACGCAATCAGCCCCAGCATTTT. Its protein product is CASSDPRQGRNQPQHF.

This chain connects TRBV7-2 to TRBJ2-7; no reliable D call. Germline CDR1 and CDR2: SGHTA and FQGNSA. The CDR3 has 13 amino acids. V lost 3 bases to trimming and J lost 5 bases, with 11 bases between them. DNA of the CDR3: TGTGCCAGCAGCTTTGGCGTAGGCCACGAGCAGTACTTC. It encodes CASSFGVGHEQYF.

For the CDR3, the DNA is TGTGCCAGCAGTATCGGGGCTATCACCGGGGAGCTGTTTTTT. The encoded protein is CASSIGAITGELFF. V and J are TRBV12-3 or TRBV12-4 and TRBJ2-2, with D perhaps matching TRBD1 or TRBD2 (5 bases each). Trimming pared 5 bases from V and 4 bases from J, leaving 11 bases between. CDR3 length equals 14 residues.

V and J are TRBV7-9 and TRBJ1-2; 10 positions match TRBD1. The CDR3 loop spans 15 amino acids. V gave up 4 bases and J gave up 2 bases; unmatched junction bases: 4. CDR1 SEHNR and CDR2 FQNEAQ come from the germline V gene (reference sequence). The CDR3 here is CASSSTGGANYGYTF. CDR3 in DNA: TGTGCCAGCAGCTCGACAGGGGGCGCGAACTATGGCTACACCTTC.

This clonotype has a handful of counts. The chain combines TRBV6-1 with TRBJ2-1; the D is unclear. The CDR3 totals 14 residues. Trimming pared 8 bases from V and 4 bases from J, leaving 15 bases between. Per germline, CDR1 MNHNS and CDR2 SASEGT. The CDR3 DNA reads as TGTGCCAGCCAGGATGACACTTATTACAATGAGCAGTTCTTC. Protein product: CASQDDTYYNEQFF.

This clonotype has more than one count but fewer than ten. The V gene is TRBV7-9, the J gene TRBJ1-2; 9 bases match TRBD1. There are 15 residues in the CDR3. The V and J ends lost 5 bases and 3 bases, in that order; junction bases with no gene match: 7. Germline loops: CDR1 SEHNR, CDR2 FQNEAQ (reference sequence). CDR3 sequence reads: CASSPPTGGDYGYTF. CDR3 bases: TGTGCCAGCAGCCCTCCGACAGGGGGGGACTATGGCTACACCTTC.

The chain recombines TRBV19 with TRBJ1-1, with D uncertain. The V gene's germline CDR1 is LNHDA and CDR2 SQIVND (reference sequence). CDR3 size: 14 residues. V lost 3 bases and J lost 0, with 8 bases in between. The chain's CDR3 is CASSIRDMNTEAFF. The CDR3 bases are TGTGCCAGTAGTATCAGAGATATGAACACTGAAGCTTTCTTT.

This clonotype was seen more than once but under ten times. The chain employs TRBV24-1 and TRBJ2-1; D is unclear. CDR1 and CDR2 (germline): KGHDR, SFDVKD. V was clipped by 5 bases and J by 12 bases, with 10 bases between them. CDR3 length: 11 amino acids. CDR3 coding DNA: TGTGCCACCAGTGCGCTTGGCAGGCAGTTCTTC. This encodes CATSALGRQFF.

In this sample, this clonotype turned up many times. One end of the junction does not line up with germline, which may come from a read error. This chain links TRBV20-1 with TRBJ1-2, with 8 bases fitting TRBD1. Per germline, CDR1 DFQATT and CDR2 SNEGSKA (reference sequence). There are 15 residues in the CDR3. The CDR3 DNA reads TGCAGTGCTAATTCATGGCCCTCTGGGACAGGACCCCAGGGGTTC. This translates into CSANSWPSGTGPQGF.

The J gene is TRBJ2-4, the V gene TRBV29-1, with 8 bases that match TRBD1. CDR3 length: 16 amino acids. Germline V gives CDR1 SQVTM, CDR2 ANQGSEA. Trimming cost V 6 bases and J 6 bases; bases outside gene matches: 16. CDR3 amino acids: CSVGPGQETKTNIQYF. The CDR3 bases are TGCAGCGTGGGCCCGGGACAGGAGACTAAAACAAACATTCAGTACTTC.

The CDR3 nucleotides read TGCGCCAGCAGCTTGAGTCTAGCTGCCACAGATACGCAGTATTTT. Its translation is CASSLSLAATDTQYF. This chain uses TRBV5-1 with TRBJ2-3, with D tentatively TRBD2 (5 bases). V lost 1 base, J lost 2 bases, and 11 bases lay in between. CDR1 and CDR2 (germline): SGHRS, YFSETQ. This CDR3 spans 15 amino acids.

This clonotype was observed a handful of times. The chain has TRBV12-3 or TRBV12-4 and TRBJ2-7; a weak D match, TRBD2 (5 bases). The CDR3 totals 12 residues. V lost 3 bases and J 5 bases, leaving 8 bases between the germline ends. The CDR3 DNA follows: TGTGCCAGCAGTTTCTCGAGGGACGAGCAGTACTTC. As protein: CASSFSRDEQYF.

This clonotype has just a few counts. This chain links TRBV6-1 with TRBJ1-4; D uncertain. Trimming shortened V by 7 bases and J by 7 bases, and 13 bases separated the two germline ends. Germline V gene lookup returns CDR1 MNHNS and CDR2 SASEGT. The CDR3 covers 13 residues. The CDR3 reads CASMVGPFEKLFF. CDR3 bases: TGTGCCAGCATGGTGGGCCCCTTTGAAAAACTGTTTTTT.

This clonotype was found a few times. This rearrangement joins TRBV29-1 to TRBJ2-1; no clear D. The CDR3 loop spans 10 amino acids. Trimming removed 5 bases from V and 6 bases from J, with 5 bases in between. Germline V gene data show CDR1 as SQVTM and CDR2 as ANQGSEA. The CDR3 DNA sequence: TGCAGCGTTAGGATCAATGAGCAGTTCTTC. Encoded protein: CSVRINEQFF.

The rearrangement links TRBV4-1 to TRBJ2-7, with 8 bases matching TRBD1. This CDR3 is built from 15 residues. V shed 1 base and J 3 bases; nucleotides not matched to a gene: 5. Per the germline V gene, CDR1 is MGHRA and CDR2 is YSYEKL. CDR3 protein: CASSQVTGGHYEQYF. Here the CDR3 DNA reads TGCGCCAGCAGCCAAGTAACAGGGGGACACTACGAGCAGTACTTC.

The genes are TRBV6-6 and TRBJ2-1; no clear D. This CDR3 has 13 residues. V lost 3 bases and J lost 8, with 11 bases in between. Germline V gives CDR1 MNHNY, CDR2 SVGAGI (reference sequence). CDR3 sequence: CASSYNYNDEQFF. The CDR3 DNA is TGTGCCAGCAGTTATAACTACAATGATGAGCAGTTCTTC.

The V and J genes are TRBV2 and TRBJ1-5; the match to TRBD1 covers 10 bases. CDR1 and CDR2 (germline): SNHLY, FYNNEI. The V segment lost 1 base and the J segment 7 bases; nucleotides outside the gene matches: 13. CDR3 length: 18 amino acids. In nucleotides, the CDR3 is TGTGCCAGCAGTGAAGATTTTCCGGGACAGGGGTTGGGACAGCCCCAGCATTTT. It translates to CASSEDFPGQGLGQPQHF.

The chain joins TRBV5-1 to TRBJ1-2, with 12 bases identical to TRBD1. Germline trimming cut 4 bases from V and 4 bases from J; bases unmatched to any gene: 8. The CDR3 is made up of 16 amino acids. CDR1 and CDR2 from the germline V gene are SGHRS and YFSETQ. The CDR3: CASSPGQGASSYGYTF. CDR3 DNA: TGCGCCAGCAGCCCGGGACAGGGGGCGAGCTCCTATGGCTACACCTTC.

J is TRBJ1-2 and V is TRBV5-1; no clear D. From germline, CDR1 is SGHRS and CDR2 YFSETQ. This CDR3 has 12 amino acids. V lost 0 bases to trimming and J lost 8 bases, with 8 bases between them. This chain's CDR3 is CASSLDGRGYTF. The CDR3 DNA sequence: TGCGCCAGCAGCTTGGATGGCAGAGGCTACACCTTC.

The table lists this clonotype with a few counts. V is TRBV12-3 or TRBV12-4 and J is TRBJ1-2, with D maybe TRBD1 (6 bases). The CDR3 loop spans 13 amino acids. Trimming left V 7 bases short and J 4 bases short, with 13 bases between. The CDR3 DNA follows: TGTGCCAGCACCCAGACAGGCAGCTATGGCTACACCTTC. Residues: CASTQTGSYGYTF.

V gene TRBV7-6 combines with J gene TRBJ2-1, with D maybe TRBD1 (5 bases). V lost 2 bases and J lost 8, with 10 bases in between. This CDR3 contains 13 residues. Looked up from germline, CDR1 is SGHVS and CDR2 is FNYEAQ. The CDR3 sequence: CASSLKGWDEQFF. CDR3 coding DNA: TGTGCCAGCAGCTTAAAGGGGTGGGATGAGCAGTTCTTC.

About this clonotype: A read error is possible here, since a much larger clone lies one base away. V usage is TRBV5-6 and J usage is TRBJ2-3; 7 bases match TRBD1. Germline CDR1 and CDR2: SGHDT and YYEEEE. The V segment lost 0 bases and the J segment 4 bases; nucleotides outside the gene matches: 2. The CDR3 runs 14 residues. The DNA of the CDR3 is TGTGCCAGCAGCTTGGGGGACAGCGCAGATACGCAGTATTTT. Translation: CASSLGDSADTQYF.